These T cell receptor beta chains were read from a single sample in a study of blood T cell repertoires in COVID-19. Produced via immunoSEQ multiplex PCR; TCRdb's table is partial and in-frame only. The repertoire holds over 150,000 clones, with roughly 90% as singletons. The source material was PBMCs or T cells enriched from blood (not recorded which). These receptors were collected from a woman aged 50 to 60 who had recovered from COVID-19. Each CDR3 is given with its conserved first and last residue. The D gene is left open where the match is weak. Only some rows state a clone size, as once, few, many or a class for expanded clones.

j_call: TRBJ2-7
d_call: TRBD1
v_call: TRBV7-6
clone_size: .
cdr3_nt: TGTGCCAGCAGCCGCGGACAGGGGGTTGGCTACGAGCAGTACTTC
cdr3_aa: CASSRGQGVGYEQYF

j_call: TRBJ2-7
d_call: .
v_call: TRBV30
clone_size: .
cdr3_nt: TGTGCCTGGGGCCAGGGTTCCCACGAGCAGTACTTC
cdr3_aa: CAWGQGSHEQYF

j_call: TRBJ1-2
d_call: .
v_call: TRBV27
clone_size: .
cdr3_nt: TGTGCCAGCAGTTCGGGGGAGGGCTACACCTTC
cdr3_aa: CASSSGEGYTF

j_call: TRBJ1-6
d_call: .
v_call: TRBV19
clone_size: .
cdr3_nt: TGTGCCAGTAGTATTTACAGGGATAATTCACCCCTCCACTTT
cdr3_aa: CASSIYRDNSPLHF

j_call: TRBJ1-2
d_call: .
v_call: TRBV20-1
clone_size: .
cdr3_nt: TGCAGTGCTAGAGATCCGGGGGGCTACACCTTC
cdr3_aa: CSARDPGGYTF

j_call: TRBJ2-1
d_call: TRBD2
v_call: TRBV3-1/TRBV3-2
clone_size: .
cdr3_nt: TGTGCCAGCAGCCTCAGTAGCGGGGGGAAGAATGAGCAGTTCTTC
cdr3_aa: CASSLSSGGKNEQFF

j_call: TRBJ1-4
d_call: TRBD1
v_call: TRBV9
clone_size: once
cdr3_nt: TGTGCCAGCAGCCCTCGGACAGGGGGCGGAAAACTGTTTTTT
cdr3_aa: CASSPRTGGGKLFF

j_call: TRBJ2-1
d_call: TRBD2
v_call: TRBV6-5
clone_size: .
cdr3_nt: TGTGCCAGCAGTTACTGGACTAGTGGCGATGAGCAGTTCTTC
cdr3_aa: CASSYWTSGDEQFF

j_call: TRBJ2-5
d_call: TRBD2
v_call: TRBV7-6
clone_size: few
cdr3_nt: TGTGCCAGCAGCCACCGACTAGCTGAAGAGACCCAGTACTTC
cdr3_aa: CASSHRLAEETQYF

j_call: TRBJ2-1
d_call: TRBD2
v_call: TRBV11-3
clone_size: few
cdr3_nt: TGTGCCAGCAGCCCGGGACTAGCGGGAGTCGCGGAGCAGTTCTTC
cdr3_aa: CASSPGLAGVAEQFF

j_call: TRBJ1-5
d_call: .
v_call: TRBV5-5
clone_size: .
cdr3_nt: TGTGCCAGCAGCTTACAGGGTAATCAGCCCCAGCATTTT
cdr3_aa: CASSLQGNQPQHF

j_call: TRBJ1-2
d_call: .
v_call: TRBV18
clone_size: .
cdr3_nt: TGTGCCAGCTCACACCCGGGTTTGGGCTACACCTTC
cdr3_aa: CASSHPGLGYTF

j_call: TRBJ2-1
d_call: .
v_call: TRBV19
clone_size: .
cdr3_nt: TGTGCCAGTAGTATAGTCGGGACTCCTGGGCAAGGGCAGTTCTTC
cdr3_aa: CASSIVGTPGQGQFF

j_call: TRBJ2-2
d_call: .
v_call: TRBV7-8
clone_size: .
cdr3_nt: TGTGCCAGCAGCCTTACAGGAACCGGGGAGCTGTTTTTT
cdr3_aa: CASSLTGTGELFF

j_call: TRBJ1-1
d_call: .
v_call: TRBV19
clone_size: once
cdr3_nt: TGTGCCAGTACCACTAGCGCTAGGAACACTGAAGCTTTCTTT
cdr3_aa: CASTTSARNTEAFF

j_call: TRBJ1-2
d_call: .
v_call: TRBV27
clone_size: .
cdr3_nt: TGTGCCAGCGGATCGTGGGGGCGCCGCGATGGCTACACCTTC
cdr3_aa: CASGSWGRRDGYTF

j_call: TRBJ2-7
d_call: .
v_call: TRBV5-1
clone_size: once
cdr3_nt: TGCGCCAGCAGCTTGGGAGGTAGCCGGAGCTACGAGCAGTACTTC
cdr3_aa: CASSLGGSRSYEQYF

j_call: TRBJ1-6
d_call: TRBD1
v_call: TRBV5-1
clone_size: few
cdr3_nt: TGCGCCAGCAGCTTGTCGGGACAGAGGTATTCACCCCTCCACTTT
cdr3_aa: CASSLSGQRYSPLHF

j_call: TRBJ2-1
d_call: TRBD2
v_call: TRBV5-1
clone_size: .
cdr3_nt: TGCGCCAGCAGCTTTGCTCCTAGCGGGATAGGTTCCTACAATGAGCAGTTCTTC
cdr3_aa: CASSFAPSGIGSYNEQFF

j_call: TRBJ2-3
d_call: .
v_call: TRBV6-2/TRBV6-3
clone_size: .
cdr3_nt: TGTGCCAGCAGTTTGGGCGATCTGAATACGCAGTATTTT
cdr3_aa: CASSLGDLNTQYF

j_call: TRBJ2-6
d_call: TRBD1
v_call: TRBV18
clone_size: few
cdr3_nt: TGTGCCAGCTCACCACTGACAGGGTCCCGTACCTCTGGGGCCAACGTCCTGACTTTC
cdr3_aa: CASSPLTGSRTSGANVLTF

j_call: TRBJ1-2
d_call: .
v_call: TRBV6-5
clone_size: .
cdr3_nt: TGTGCCAGCAGTTATCAGGGGCTGAACTATGGCTACACCTTC
cdr3_aa: CASSYQGLNYGYTF

j_call: TRBJ2-3
d_call: TRBD2
v_call: TRBV13
clone_size: .
cdr3_nt: TGTGCCAGCAGCTCGTTAGCGGGACCGGTTCCAGATACGCAGTATTTT
cdr3_aa: CASSSLAGPVPDTQYF

j_call: TRBJ2-7
d_call: TRBD2
v_call: TRBV24-1
clone_size: .
cdr3_nt: TGTGCCACCAGTGAGTTTGGAGGCCCCAGGGGGTCTAGCGGGAGGATGAACGAGCAGTACTTC
cdr3_aa: CATSEFGGPRGSSGRMNEQYF

j_call: TRBJ2-7
d_call: .
v_call: TRBV2
clone_size: .
cdr3_nt: TGTGCCAGCAGTGAAACAGGGACCGACGAGCAGTACTTC
cdr3_aa: CASSETGTDEQYF

j_call: TRBJ1-2
d_call: TRBD1
v_call: TRBV6-5
clone_size: .
cdr3_nt: TGTGCCAGCGTCGAGGGGGACAGCTATGGCTACACCTTC
cdr3_aa: CASVEGDSYGYTF

j_call: TRBJ2-2
d_call: .
v_call: TRBV9
clone_size: .
cdr3_nt: TGTGCCAGCAGCCCGGGAGTCGGGAACACCGGGGAGCTGTTTTTT
cdr3_aa: CASSPGVGNTGELFF

j_call: TRBJ1-2
d_call: .
v_call: TRBV19
clone_size: .
cdr3_nt: TGTGCCAGTAGCCGGACTATTGAATATGGCTACACCTTC
cdr3_aa: CASSRTIEYGYTF

j_call: TRBJ1-2
d_call: .
v_call: TRBV25-1
clone_size: once
cdr3_nt: TGTGCCAGCAGTGAATTGGGCACAGCCAGCTTAGAGATGCATGGCTACACCTTC
cdr3_aa: CASSELGTASLEMHGYTF

j_call: TRBJ2-2
d_call: TRBD2
v_call: TRBV7-2
clone_size: .
cdr3_nt: TGTGCCAGCAGTCGGGGACTAGCGGGAGACCGCACCGGGGAGCTGTTTTTT
cdr3_aa: CASSRGLAGDRTGELFF

j_call: TRBJ2-3
d_call: TRBD2
v_call: TRBV4-2
clone_size: few
cdr3_nt: TGTGCCAGCAGCCGGACTAGCGGCGTCACAGATACGCAGTATTTT
cdr3_aa: CASSRTSGVTDTQYF

j_call: TRBJ1-2
d_call: .
v_call: TRBV27
clone_size: few
cdr3_nt: TGTGCCAGCAGTTCCACCCGACACCAAAGCTATGGCTACACCTTC
cdr3_aa: CASSSTRHQSYGYTF

j_call: TRBJ2-7
d_call: TRBD2
v_call: TRBV7-2
clone_size: .
cdr3_nt: TGTGCCAGCAGCTTAGGCGGGAGCGGGGGGCAGTACTTC
cdr3_aa: CASSLGGSGGQYF

j_call: TRBJ1-2
d_call: .
v_call: TRBV6-5
clone_size: .
cdr3_nt: TGTGCCAGCAGTTATCAGGGAAACTATGGCTACACCTTC
cdr3_aa: CASSYQGNYGYTF

j_call: TRBJ2-2
d_call: TRBD2
v_call: TRBV3-1/TRBV3-2
clone_size: .
cdr3_nt: TGTGCCAGCAGCCAATTGGTGACTAGCTTCACCGGGGAGCTGTTTTTT
cdr3_aa: CASSQLVTSFTGELFF

j_call: TRBJ2-5
d_call: .
v_call: TRBV9
clone_size: .
cdr3_nt: TGTGCCAGCAGCGTAGGGGGAGCCCAAGAGACCCAGTACTTC
cdr3_aa: CASSVGGAQETQYF

j_call: TRBJ1-2
d_call: .
v_call: TRBV5-4
clone_size: .
cdr3_nt: TGTGCCAGCAGCTCGAAGGCCTTAGAGGTTTTAAACTATGGCTACACCTTC
cdr3_aa: CASSSKALEVLNYGYTF

j_call: TRBJ2-1
d_call: TRBD2
v_call: TRBV19
clone_size: .
cdr3_nt: TGTGCCAGTAGTAGCGGGAGAATGGGTAGAAATGAGCAGTTCTTC
cdr3_aa: CASSSGRMGRNEQFF

j_call: TRBJ1-1
d_call: .
v_call: TRBV7-2
clone_size: .
cdr3_nt: TGTGCCAGCAGCTTATTTCCCTCCGCGGAAGCTTTCTTT
cdr3_aa: CASSLFPSAEAFF

j_call: TRBJ2-3
d_call: .
v_call: TRBV29-1
clone_size: .
cdr3_nt: TGCAGCGTTCGGGACTGGACTAGCACAGATACGCAGTATTTT
cdr3_aa: CSVRDWTSTDTQYF

j_call: TRBJ2-1
d_call: .
v_call: TRBV11-2
clone_size: .
cdr3_nt: TGTGCCAGCAGGGAGGCGGGGAACAATGAGCAGTTCTTC
cdr3_aa: CASREAGNNEQFF

j_call: TRBJ1-5
d_call: .
v_call: TRBV28
clone_size: .
cdr3_nt: TGTGCCAGCCAGGACAGACCATATCAGCCCCAGCATTTT
cdr3_aa: CASQDRPYQPQHF

j_call: TRBJ2-1
d_call: .
v_call: TRBV6-6
clone_size: .
cdr3_nt: TGTGCCAGCAGTTGGACCGGGACTCCCTCCGGCAATGAGCAGTTCTTC
cdr3_aa: CASSWTGTPSGNEQFF

j_call: TRBJ2-1
d_call: TRBD2
v_call: TRBV28
clone_size: .
cdr3_nt: TGTGCCAGCAGTTTGGGGACTAGTACTTACAATGAGCAGTTCTTC
cdr3_aa: CASSLGTSTYNEQFF

j_call: TRBJ1-1
d_call: .
v_call: TRBV7-8
clone_size: .
cdr3_nt: TGTGCCAGCAGCTGGGGACTGACGAACACTGAAGCTTTCTTT
cdr3_aa: CASSWGLTNTEAFF

j_call: TRBJ2-7
d_call: TRBD2
v_call: TRBV11-2
clone_size: .
cdr3_nt: TGTGCCAGCAGCTTTACTAGCGGGAGCAACGAGCAGTACTTC
cdr3_aa: CASSFTSGSNEQYF

j_call: TRBJ2-3
d_call: .
v_call: TRBV28
clone_size: .
cdr3_nt: TGTGCCAGCAGTTTCGCAGGCCGCACAGATACGCAGTATTTT
cdr3_aa: CASSFAGRTDTQYF

j_call: TRBJ1-5
d_call: .
v_call: TRBV2
clone_size: .
cdr3_nt: TGTGCCAGCAGTCGACGGACTAATCAGCCCCAGCATTTT
cdr3_aa: CASSRRTNQPQHF

j_call: TRBJ2-1
d_call: TRBD2
v_call: TRBV28
clone_size: .
cdr3_nt: TGTGCCAGCAGTTTGGGCGGGAGAGGCTACAATGAGCAGTTCTTC
cdr3_aa: CASSLGGRGYNEQFF

j_call: TRBJ2-5
d_call: TRBD1
v_call: TRBV28
clone_size: .
cdr3_nt: TGTGCCAGCAGGACAGGGGGGGGGACCCAGTACTTC
cdr3_aa: CASRTGGGTQYF

j_call: TRBJ2-7
d_call: TRBD1
v_call: TRBV27
clone_size: .
cdr3_nt: TGTGCCAGCAGGGGGACAGAAGGGGGCGGCGAGCAGTACTTC
cdr3_aa: CASRGTEGGGEQYF

j_call: TRBJ2-7
d_call: .
v_call: TRBV6-2/TRBV6-3
clone_size: .
cdr3_nt: TGTGCCAGCAGTTACTCGCGCTCTCCTGGCTACGAGCAGTACTTC
cdr3_aa: CASSYSRSPGYEQYF

j_call: TRBJ2-5
d_call: .
v_call: TRBV24-1
clone_size: .
cdr3_nt: TGTGCCACCAGTCCCCCCCCTGCAGGTCCCTGGGCCCAGTACTTC
cdr3_aa: CATSPPPAGPWAQYF

j_call: TRBJ1-2
d_call: .
v_call: TRBV11-3
clone_size: .
cdr3_nt: TGTGCCAGCAGCTTAGGCACAGGGCGGTATGGCTACACCTTC
cdr3_aa: CASSLGTGRYGYTF

j_call: TRBJ2-7
d_call: TRBD2
v_call: TRBV28
clone_size: .
cdr3_nt: TGTGCCAGCACCTTAGGACTAGCAGCGGACGAGCAGTACTTC
cdr3_aa: CASTLGLAADEQYF

j_call: TRBJ2-1
d_call: TRBD2
v_call: TRBV9
clone_size: once
cdr3_nt: TGTGCCAGCAGCGTTAGCGGGAGTTCCTACAATGAGCAGTTCTTC
cdr3_aa: CASSVSGSSYNEQFF

j_call: TRBJ2-3
d_call: TRBD1
v_call: TRBV3-1/TRBV3-2
clone_size: once
cdr3_nt: TGTGCCAGCAGCCAAGAGGGACAGGGTATTAGCACAGATACGCAGTATTTT
cdr3_aa: CASSQEGQGISTDTQYF

j_call: TRBJ2-7
d_call: TRBD2
v_call: TRBV7-2
clone_size: .
cdr3_nt: TGTGCCAGCAGCTTAGGGCGGGGGAGCTACGAGCAGTACTTC
cdr3_aa: CASSLGRGSYEQYF

j_call: TRBJ2-2
d_call: .
v_call: TRBV5-6
clone_size: .
cdr3_nt: TGTGCCAGCAGCTTGGACAATCCACTCTCAAGGGGCGGGGAGCTGTTTTTT
cdr3_aa: CASSLDNPLSRGGELFF